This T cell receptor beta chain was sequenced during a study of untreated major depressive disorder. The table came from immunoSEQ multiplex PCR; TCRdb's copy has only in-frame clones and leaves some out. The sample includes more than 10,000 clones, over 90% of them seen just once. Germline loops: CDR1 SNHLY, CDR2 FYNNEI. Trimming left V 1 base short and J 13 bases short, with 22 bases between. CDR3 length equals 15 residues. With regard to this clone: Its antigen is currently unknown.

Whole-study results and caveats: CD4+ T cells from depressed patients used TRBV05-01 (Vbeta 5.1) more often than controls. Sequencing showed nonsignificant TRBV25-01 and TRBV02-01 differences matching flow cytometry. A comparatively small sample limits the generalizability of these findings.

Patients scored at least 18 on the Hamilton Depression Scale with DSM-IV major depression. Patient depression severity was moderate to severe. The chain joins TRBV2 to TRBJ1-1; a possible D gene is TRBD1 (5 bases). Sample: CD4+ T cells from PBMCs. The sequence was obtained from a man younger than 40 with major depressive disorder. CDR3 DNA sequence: TGTGCCAGCAGTGAAGGGTTTGGGGTACTAGGGGATGGTTTCTTT. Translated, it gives CASSEGFGVLGDGFF.